This is a list of T cell receptor beta chains from one sample in a study of beta chain features in type 1 diabetes. The table came from immunoSEQ multiplex PCR; TCRdb's copy has only in-frame clones and leaves some out. Here the sample spans about 240,000 clones, roughly 30% being singletons. The specimen was central memory CD4+ T cells from blood. These receptors all stem from a man aged 25 to 40 in good health. Both conserved end residues are part of each CDR3. D genes are given only for firm matches. Clone size, where shown, is once, few, many, or a class for clones that have expanded.

D,V,J,size,CDR3,DNA
-,TRBV27,TRBJ1-5,-,CASSLTGNQPQHF,TGTGCCAGCAGTTTAACTGGCAATCAGCCCCAGCATTTT
TRBD1,TRBV7-2,TRBJ1-6,-,CASSPFGTGYDSPLHF,TGTGCCAGCAGCCCCTTTGGGACAGGGTATGATTCACCCCTCCACTTT
-,TRBV7-2,TRBJ2-7,-,CASSLLSEQYF,TGTGCCAGCAGCTTACTATCTGAGCAGTACTTC
TRBD1,TRBV27,TRBJ2-5,few,CASSPWTGEETQYF,TGTGCCAGCAGTCCCTGGACAGGGGAAGAGACCCAGTACTTC
TRBD1,TRBV19,TRBJ2-2,many,CASSRGTANTGELFF,TGTGCCAGTAGTAGAGGGACAGCCAACACCGGGGAGCTGTTTTTT
TRBD2,TRBV7-9,TRBJ2-1,few,CASSFVRATSGDNEQFF,TGTGCCAGCAGCTTTGTTAGGGCGACTAGCGGCGACAATGAGCAGTTCTTC
-,TRBV7-2,TRBJ2-3,-,CASSPQAVTQYF,TGTGCCAGCAGCCCCCAGGCGGTTACGCAGTATTTT
-,TRBV2,TRBJ2-7,-,CASSVDGVSSYEQYF,TGTGCCAGCAGTGTCGATGGTGTCAGCTCCTACGAGCAGTACTTC
TRBD2,TRBV10-3,TRBJ2-5,-,CAIRRAGGVVETQYF,TGTGCCATCAGAAGAGCGGGGGGAGTTGTCGAGACCCAGTACTTC
TRBD2,TRBV18,TRBJ2-1,few,CASSKAGADNEQFF,TGTGCCAGCTCAAAAGCGGGGGCGGACAATGAGCAGTTCTTC
-,TRBV2,TRBJ1-2,-,CASSEEPLRTHYGYTF,TGTGCCAGCAGTGAAGAGCCGCTCCGGACGCACTATGGCTACACCTTC
-,TRBV7-2,TRBJ2-7,few,CASSRGGDGGEQYF,TGTGCCAGCAGCCGAGGTGGGGATGGTGGCGAGCAGTACTTC
-,TRBV2,TRBJ1-2,-,CASSVVQERERGYTF,TGTGCCAGCAGTGTGGTGCAGGAACGGGAACGTGGCTACACCTTC
-,TRBV7-2,TRBJ2-2,-,CASSLDRQREFF,TGTGCCAGCAGCTTAGACCGGCAGAGGGAGTTTTTT
TRBD1,TRBV29-1,TRBJ2-7,few,CSVDRGQKEQYF,TGCAGCGTAGATAGGGGGCAGAAGGAGCAGTACTTC
-,TRBV30,TRBJ2-1,-,CAWSRGLASDEQFF,TGTGCCTGGAGTCGCGGGCTAGCGTCGGATGAGCAGTTCTTC
-,TRBV7-2,TRBJ2-3,-,CASSYTGSDTQYF,TGTGCCAGCAGCTACACAGGGTCAGATACGCAGTATTTT
TRBD2,TRBV18,TRBJ2-1,many,CASSPREVAGNEQFF,TGTGCCAGCTCACCACGTGAGGTAGCGGGCAATGAGCAGTTCTTC
-,TRBV7-9,TRBJ1-2,-,CASSSGGGVGYGYTF,TGTGCCAGCAGCTCCGGGGGAGGGGTTGGCTATGGCTACACCTTC
-,TRBV2,TRBJ2-3,few,CASSPRDLGGDTQYF,TGTGCCAGTAGCCCTCGGGATCTTGGGGGAGATACGCAGTATTTT
-,TRBV29-1,TRBJ2-5,-,CSVDRTETQYF,TGCAGCGTTGACCGGACAGAGACCCAGTACTTC
-,TRBV7-9,TRBJ2-7,many,CASSLVPEQGHEQYF,TGTGCCAGCAGCTTAGTCCCTGAACAGGGCCACGAGCAGTACTTC
-,TRBV7-9,TRBJ2-3,few,CATRDTASTDTQYF,TGTGCCACGAGAGATACAGCTAGCACAGATACGCAGTATTTT
TRBD1,TRBV29-1,TRBJ1-1,-,CSGTTGATEAFF,TGCAGCGGTACAACAGGGGCCACTGAAGCTTTCTTT
-,TRBV6-1,TRBJ2-4,many,CASSREDKNIQYF,TGTGCCAGCAGTAGGGAGGACAAAAACATTCAGTACTTC
TRBD2,TRBV5-6,TRBJ2-7,-,CASSEWTSGSSYEQYF,TGTGCCAGCAGCGAATGGACTAGCGGGTCTTCCTACGAGCAGTACTTC
TRBD2,TRBV5-8,TRBJ2-4,-,CASSLGGRTYF,TGTGCCAGCAGCTTGGGCGGGAGGACGTACTTC
-,TRBV7-2,TRBJ2-7,-,CASSLAGDGYEQYF,TGTGCCAGCAGCTTAGCGGGAGATGGCTACGAGCAGTACTTC
-,TRBV5-4,TRBJ1-2,once,CASSLDGLNYGYTF,TGTGCCAGCAGCCTGGACGGGCTAAACTATGGCTACACCTTC
TRBD1,TRBV29-1,TRBJ2-2,few,CSGGDRGSGELFF,TGCAGCGGAGGGGACAGGGGGTCCGGGGAGCTGTTTTTT
TRBD1,TRBV6-5,TRBJ1-4,-,CASSSGGTGEEKLFF,TGTGCCAGCAGTTCAGGGGGGACAGGGGAAGAAAAACTGTTTTTT